One and the same sample provided the 30 T cell receptor beta chains below, sequenced in a study of blood T cell repertoires in COVID-19. Only in-frame clones appear in the TCRdb table, and some are missing; sequencing was by immunoSEQ multiplex PCR. The sample includes some 170,000 clones, roughly 85% of them seen just once. The sample taken for sequencing was peripheral blood. The receptors derive from a woman in her 70s with acute or convalescent COVID-19.

The table lists this clone with a count of one. The rearrangement uses TRBV9 and TRBJ2-1, with D possibly being TRBD2 (6 bases). Germline lookup yields CDR1 SGDLS and CDR2 YYNGEE. This CDR3 spans 16 amino acids. Trimming removed 6 bases from V and 6 bases from J, with 22 bases in between. CDR3 bases: TGTGCCAGCACCTTCGGCCCGGGGGAAGGTTTCAATGAGCAGTTCTTC. Its protein is CASTFGPGEGFNEQFF.

The gene calls are TRBV4-2 and TRBJ2-1; 9 bases match TRBD2. The ends lost 0 bases at V and 4 bases at J; junction bases unmatched: 7. The germline V gene has CDR1 LGHNA and CDR2 YNFKEQ. The CDR3 is 17 amino acids. This CDR3 is CASSQEPPGLAYNEQFF. CDR3 coding DNA: TGTGCCAGCAGCCAAGAGCCCCCGGGACTAGCTTACAATGAGCAGTTCTTC.

The chain joins TRBV4-2 to TRBJ1-6; D ambiguous. This CDR3 contains 14 residues. Per germline, CDR1 LGHNA and CDR2 YNFKEQ. Between the trimmed V and J ends, which lost 0 bases and 9 bases, there was a span of 9 bases. Written as DNA, the CDR3 is TGTGCCAGCAGCCAAGACAGGTCGCTTTCACCCCTCCACTTT. Its protein is CASSQDRSLSPLHF.

This clone was recorded once. This rearrangement joins TRBV3-1 (or the pseudogene TRBV3-2) to TRBJ2-7; no clear D. The CDR3 totals 11 residues. The germline gives CDR1 LGHDT, CDR2 YNNKEL (reference sequence). Trimming shortened V by 5 bases and J by 8 bases, and 10 bases separated the two germline ends. CDR3 sequence reads: CASSVDSQQYF. The CDR3 DNA follows: TGTGCCAGCAGCGTAGACTCTCAGCAGTACTTC.

The V and J genes are TRBV6-5 and TRBJ1-5; the D is unclear. Germline CDR1 reads MNHEY; CDR2 reads SVGAGI. Trimming stripped 10 bases from V and 2 bases from J, with 12 bases between. The CDR3 loop spans 13 amino acids. The CDR3 DNA is TGTGCCACCCTGGGGAGGCGCAATCAGCCCCAGCATTTT. This encodes CATLGRRNQPQHF.

This clone is a singleton in its sample. This sequence joins TRBV12-3 or TRBV12-4 and TRBJ2-5; the D is unclear. V shed 2 bases and J shed 5 bases, with 9 bases lying between them. The CDR3 contains 13 residues. CDR3 sequence: CASSLKERETQYF. For the CDR3, the DNA is TGTGCCAGCAGTTTAAAGGAGAGGGAGACCCAGTACTTC.

This clone was counted a single time. This chain connects TRBV19 to TRBJ1-2; D call uncertain. Looked up from germline, CDR1 is LNHDA and CDR2 is SQIVND (reference sequence). Trimming took 5 bases from V and 2 from J, leaving 9 bases between them. This CDR3 contains 13 residues. The CDR3 region has the DNA TGTGCCAGTAGTCAGGATTTCAACTATGGCTACACCTTC. Protein product: CASSQDFNYGYTF. The full variable domain, with the rest looked up from reference TRBV19 and TRBJ1-2, is DGGITQSPKYLFRKEGQNVTLSCEQNLNHDAMYWYRQDPGQGLRLIYYSQIVNDFQKGDIAEGYSVSREKKESFPLTVTSAQKNPTAFYLCASSQDFNYGYTFGSGTRLTVV.

V and J are TRBV7-9 and TRBJ2-5, with 8 bases matching TRBD1. The CDR3 length is 13 residues. V gave up 6 bases and J gave up 9 bases; unmatched junction bases: 9. Germline V CDR1 and CDR2: SEHNR, FQNEAQ (reference sequence). DNA of the CDR3: TGTGCCAGCAGTACAACGACAGGGGAGGCCCAGTACTTC. Amino acids: CASSTTTGEAQYF.

The chain joins TRBV7-6 to TRBJ2-1, with TRBD2 as a possible D gene (5 bases). This CDR3 spans 11 amino acids. The V and J ends lost 6 bases and 10 bases respectively, with 10 bases between them. The V gene's germline CDR1 is SGHVS and CDR2 FNYEAQ. CDR3 residues: CASRGLGEQFF. The CDR3 region has the DNA TGTGCCAGCAGAGGACTGGGGGAGCAGTTCTTC.

This chain links TRBV24-1 with TRBJ2-3; 13 positions agree with TRBD2. Looked up from germline, CDR1 is KGHDR and CDR2 is SFDVKD. J gave up 2 bases and V 3 bases, and 7 bases lay outside the gene matches. The length of the CDR3 is 18 residues. Written as DNA, the CDR3 is TGTGCCACCAGTGATCGCACCGGGACTAGCGGGATCACAGATACGCAGTATTTT. Protein sequence: CATSDRTGTSGITDTQYF.

This clone has more than one count but fewer than ten. The chain links TRBV5-4 to TRBJ2-1; TRBD2 matches at 7 bases. V was pared by 7 bases and J by 8 bases, with 3 bases of the junction left unmatched. The CDR3 has 11 residues. Germline V CDR1 and CDR2: SGHNT, YYREEE (reference sequence). The chain's CDR3 is CASGGGYEQFF. The CDR3 coding sequence is TGTGCCAGCGGGGGGGGGTATGAGCAGTTCTTC.

The chain links TRBV6-5 to TRBJ1-1; TRBD1 might be the D (5 bases). Germline CDR1 and CDR2: MNHEY and SVGAGI. Trimming took 7 bases from V and 5 from J, leaving 14 bases between them. The CDR3 spans 13 residues. The CDR3 here is CASIRGLGTEAFF. Written as DNA, the CDR3 is TGTGCCAGCATTAGGGGTTTAGGGACTGAAGCTTTCTTT.

The V and J genes are TRBV19 and TRBJ2-7; D is unresolved. The V gene lost 5 bases and the J gene lost 1 base, with 15 bases spanning the gap. CDR1 is LNHDA, CDR2 SQIVND, per germline (reference sequence). The CDR3 is made up of 15 amino acids. The CDR3 protein is CASSPTLSRSYEQYF. The CDR3 nucleotides are TGTGCCAGTAGTCCAACTCTTTCCAGGTCCTACGAGCAGTACTTC. Drawing the rest from reference TRBV19 and TRBJ2-7, the complete variable domain is DGGITQSPKYLFRKEGQNVTLSCEQNLNHDAMYWYRQDPGQGLRLIYYSQIVNDFQKGDIAEGYSVSREKKESFPLTVTSAQKNPTAFYLCASSPTLSRSYEQYFGPGTRLTVT.

The chain combines TRBV2 with TRBJ2-5; the D gene is possibly TRBD1 (6 bases). CDR1 and CDR2 (germline): SNHLY, FYNNEI. The V end lost 10 bases, the J end lost 4 bases, and 22 bases lay between the germline ends. The CDR3 sequence is 15 residues long. For the CDR3, the DNA is TGTGCCAACAACGAACAGGGTGATGTTTCAGAGACCCAGTACTTC. Its translation is CANNEQGDVSETQYF.

The chain couples TRBV3-1 (or the pseudogene TRBV3-2) to TRBJ2-2; TRBD2 matches 10 bases. This CDR3 is built from 15 residues. Germline-derived CDR1 and CDR2 are LGHDT and YNNKEL (reference sequence). V shed 4 bases and J 7 bases; nucleotides not matched to a gene: 6. The CDR3 sequence: CASSLLAGQSGELFF. The CDR3 region has the DNA TGTGCCAGCAGCCTACTAGCGGGACAAAGCGGGGAGCTGTTTTTT.

V is TRBV30 and J is TRBJ2-7; a weak D match, TRBD2 (5 bases). CDR3 length: 12 residues. The V gene lost 2 bases and the J gene lost 5 bases, with 10 bases spanning the gap. Germline CDR1 is GTSNPN and CDR2 is SVGIG (reference sequence). DNA of the CDR3: TGTGCCTGGAGTTGGGAGAGGAACGAGCAGTACTTC. Translated: CAWSWERNEQYF.

This clone was counted only a few times. The chain couples TRBV4-1 to TRBJ2-1; 10 nucleotides match TRBD2. The junction had 9 bases not matched to a gene; V was cut back by 2 bases and J by 2 bases. Germline loops: CDR1 MGHRA, CDR2 YSYEKL. This CDR3 has 18 residues. CDR3 in amino acids: CASSQQDFLAGAYNEQFF. DNA of the CDR3: TGCGCCAGCAGCCAACAAGATTTCCTAGCGGGAGCCTACAATGAGCAGTTCTTC.

The chain employs TRBV3-1 (or the pseudogene TRBV3-2) and TRBJ2-2; TRBD2 might be the D (5 bases). V dropped 4 bases and J dropped 7 bases, with 19 bases sitting between them. The CDR3 contains 16 residues. Germline values: CDR1 LGHDT, CDR2 YNNKEL (reference sequence). The chain's CDR3 is CASSRLALVTIGELFF. The CDR3 region has the DNA TGTGCCAGCAGCCGGCTAGCACTAGTTACAATCGGGGAGCTGTTTTTT.

This clone was detected a few times. The chain carries TRBV7-8 and TRBJ1-6; D gene ambiguous. In germline, CDR1 is SGHVS, CDR2 FQNEAQ. V lost 7 bases and J lost 10, with 14 bases in between. The CDR3 covers 13 residues. The CDR3 reads CASTRSLESPLHF. The DNA of the CDR3 is TGTGCCAGCACCCGATCGTTAGAGTCACCCCTCCACTTT.

CDR3 bases: TGCGCCAGCAGTCAAACAGCAAGATTGACCCAGTACTTC. It yields the protein CASSQTARLTQYF. The J gene is TRBJ2-5, the V gene TRBV23-1; D remains ambiguous. TRBV23-1 is marked as an open reading frame, function uncertain. The CDR3 covers 13 residues. The germline V and J ends were trimmed by 2 bases and 7 bases, with 11 bases remaining between them.

CDR3 in DNA: TGTGCCAGCAGTTACTCCACTGGGACAGGGTTTTCCTACGAGCAGTACTTC. It specifies CASSYSTGTGFSYEQYF. The V gene is TRBV6-2 or TRBV6-3, the J gene TRBJ2-7; the match to TRBD1 covers 9 bases. The germline V gene has CDR1 MNHEY and CDR2 SVGEGT. The CDR3 totals 17 residues. The V gene end was trimmed by 0 bases and the J gene end by 1 base; junction bases not matched to a gene: 7.

The rearrangement joins TRBV2 to TRBJ2-3; 9 nucleotides align to TRBD2. CDR1 is SNHLY, CDR2 FYNNEI, per germline. V shed 8 bases and J 2 bases; nucleotides not matched to a gene: 5. The CDR3 spans 14 residues. DNA for the CDR3: TGTGCCAGCGGGGCGGGAGGGCCCACAGATACGCAGTATTTT. Translating gives CASGAGGPTDTQYF. Full variable domain (outside the CDR3, taken from reference TRBV2 and TRBJ2-3): EPEVTQTPSHQVTQMGQEVILRCVPISNHLYFYWYRQILGQKVEFLVSFYNNEISEKSEIFDDQFSVERPDGSNFTLKIRSTKLEDSAMYFCASGAGGPTDTQYFGPGTRLTVL.

This clone was recorded once. This sequence joins TRBV6-1 and TRBJ2-7, with 9 bases fitting TRBD2. Germline CDR1 reads MNHNS; CDR2 reads SASEGT. The CDR3 consists of 17 residues. With V trimmed by 0 bases and J by 5 bases, 11 bases remained unmatched. The CDR3 nucleotides read TGTGCCAGCAGTGAAGCGCTTCGGGCTAGCGGGAAAGACGAGCAGTACTTC. This translates into CASSEALRASGKDEQYF.

CDR3 amino acids: CASSPTSGEPSYEQYF. CDR3 sequence (DNA): TGCGCCAGCAGCCCTACTAGCGGAGAACCATCCTACGAGCAGTACTTC. The genes are TRBV4-1 and TRBJ2-7; TRBD2 matches 8 bases. Germline V lookup: CDR1 MGHRA, CDR2 YSYEKL. The CDR3 consists of 16 residues. V lost 4 bases to trimming and J lost 1 base; unmatched junction nucleotides: 9.

This clone was seen once. V and J are TRBV2 and TRBJ2-1, with 9 bases lining up with TRBD1. The CDR3 runs to 13 residues. Germline V gene lookup returns CDR1 SNHLY and CDR2 FYNNEI. V lost 7 bases, J lost 9 bases, and 7 bases stayed unmatched. The CDR3 DNA follows: TGTGCCAGCACCGGACAGGGGTTGGGTGAGCAGTTCTTC. Translated, it gives CASTGQGLGEQFF.

The chain links TRBV5-8 to TRBJ2-3, with 8 bases matching TRBD1. Trimming cost V 4 bases and J 6 bases; bases outside gene matches: 10. The CDR3 has 15 amino acids. Germline CDR1 is SGHTS and CDR2 is YDEGEE. The chain's CDR3 is CASSPRTGLWDTQYF. CDR3 sequence (DNA): TGTGCCAGCAGCCCTCGGACAGGGCTTTGGGATACGCAGTATTTT.

The chain's CDR3 is CASSSQGATEAFF. The CDR3 region has the DNA TGTGCCAGCAGTTCCCAGGGGGCCACTGAAGCTTTCTTT. The chain combines TRBV2 with TRBJ1-1, with 8 bases that match TRBD1. The germline V gene has CDR1 SNHLY and CDR2 FYNNEI. Trimming at V came to 5 bases and at J to 4 bases, leaving 3 bases not matched to a gene. The CDR3 loop spans 13 amino acids.

This clone was counted only a few times. V is TRBV4-1 and J is TRBJ2-5; 15 nucleotides agree with TRBD2. Germline CDR1 and CDR2: MGHRA and YSYEKL. Losses at the gene ends were 8 bases for V and 5 bases for J; bases not matched to a gene: 9. The CDR3 covers 16 residues. The CDR3 sequence is CASGVIGTSGRETQYF. The CDR3 region has the DNA TGCGCCAGCGGCGTAATAGGGACTAGCGGGAGGGAGACCCAGTACTTC.

V gene TRBV18 combines with J gene TRBJ2-1; TRBD2 agrees at 8 bases. Germline CDR1 KGHSH, CDR2 LQKENI. CDR3 length: 18 amino acids. Trimming cost V 0 bases and J 2 bases; bases outside gene matches: 9. The DNA of the CDR3 is TGTGCCAGCTCACCACCGATACGCGGGAGGACAGCCTACAATGAGCAGTTCTTC. Protein product: CASSPPIRGRTAYNEQFF.

A remark on this clone: At one end, the junction sequence differs from germline, possibly due to a read error. V gene TRBV3-1 (or the pseudogene TRBV3-2) combines with J gene TRBJ1-2, with D possibly TRBD1 on 6 matching bases. The CDR3 has 14 residues. Germline lookup yields CDR1 LGHDT and CDR2 YNNKEL (reference sequence). The CDR3 DNA follows: TGTGCCAGCAGTCAAGAGTCCAGGGGTGCTGGCTACACCTTC. It encodes CASSQESRGAGYTF.